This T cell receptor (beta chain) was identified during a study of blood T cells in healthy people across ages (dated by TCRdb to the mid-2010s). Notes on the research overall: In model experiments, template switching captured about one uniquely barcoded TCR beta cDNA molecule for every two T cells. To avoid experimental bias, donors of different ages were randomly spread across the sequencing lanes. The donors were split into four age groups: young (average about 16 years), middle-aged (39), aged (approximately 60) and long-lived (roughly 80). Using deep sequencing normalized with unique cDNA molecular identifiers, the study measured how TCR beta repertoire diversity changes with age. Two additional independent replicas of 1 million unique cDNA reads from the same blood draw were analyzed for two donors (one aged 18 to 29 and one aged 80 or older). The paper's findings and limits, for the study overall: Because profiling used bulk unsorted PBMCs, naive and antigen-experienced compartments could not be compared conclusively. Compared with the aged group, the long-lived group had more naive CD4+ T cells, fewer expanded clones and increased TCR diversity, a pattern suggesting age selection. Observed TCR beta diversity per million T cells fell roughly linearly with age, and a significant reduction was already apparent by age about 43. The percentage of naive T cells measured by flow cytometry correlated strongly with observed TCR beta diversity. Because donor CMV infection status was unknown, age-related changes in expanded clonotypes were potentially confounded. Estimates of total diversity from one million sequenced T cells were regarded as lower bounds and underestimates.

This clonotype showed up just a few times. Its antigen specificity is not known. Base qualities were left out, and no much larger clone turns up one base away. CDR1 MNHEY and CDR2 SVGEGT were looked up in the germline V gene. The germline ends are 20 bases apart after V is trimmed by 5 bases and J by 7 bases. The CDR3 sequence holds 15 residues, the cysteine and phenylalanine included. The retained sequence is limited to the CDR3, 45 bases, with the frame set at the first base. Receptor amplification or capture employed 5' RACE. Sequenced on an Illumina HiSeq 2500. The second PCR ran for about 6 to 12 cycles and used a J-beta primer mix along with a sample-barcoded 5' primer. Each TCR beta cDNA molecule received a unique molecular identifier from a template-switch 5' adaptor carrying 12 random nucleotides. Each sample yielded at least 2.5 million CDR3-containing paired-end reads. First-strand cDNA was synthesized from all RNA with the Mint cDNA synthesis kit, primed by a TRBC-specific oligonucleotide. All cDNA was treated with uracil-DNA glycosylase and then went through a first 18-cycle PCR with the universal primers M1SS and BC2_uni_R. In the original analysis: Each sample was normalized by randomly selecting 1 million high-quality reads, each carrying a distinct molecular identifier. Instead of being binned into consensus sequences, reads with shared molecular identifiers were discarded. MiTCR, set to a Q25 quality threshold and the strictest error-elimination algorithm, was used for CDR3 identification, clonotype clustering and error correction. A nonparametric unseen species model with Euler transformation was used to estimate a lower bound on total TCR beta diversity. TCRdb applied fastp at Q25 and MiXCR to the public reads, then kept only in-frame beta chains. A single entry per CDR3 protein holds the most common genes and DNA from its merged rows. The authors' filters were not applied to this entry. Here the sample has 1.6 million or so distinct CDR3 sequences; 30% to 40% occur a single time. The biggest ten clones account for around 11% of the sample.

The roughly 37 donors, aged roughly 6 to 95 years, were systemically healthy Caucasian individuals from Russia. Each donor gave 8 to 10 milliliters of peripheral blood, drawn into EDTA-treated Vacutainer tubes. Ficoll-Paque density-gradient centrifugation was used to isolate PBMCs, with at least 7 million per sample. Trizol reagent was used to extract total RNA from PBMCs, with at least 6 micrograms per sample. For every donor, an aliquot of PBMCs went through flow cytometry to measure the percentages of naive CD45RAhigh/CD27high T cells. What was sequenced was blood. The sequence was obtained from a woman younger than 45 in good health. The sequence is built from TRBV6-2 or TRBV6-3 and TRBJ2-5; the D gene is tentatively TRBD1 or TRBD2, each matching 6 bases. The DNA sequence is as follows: TGTGCCAGCAGTCCTACCGGGACACCCGGGGGGACCCAGTACTTC. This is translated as CASSPTGTPGGTQYF.